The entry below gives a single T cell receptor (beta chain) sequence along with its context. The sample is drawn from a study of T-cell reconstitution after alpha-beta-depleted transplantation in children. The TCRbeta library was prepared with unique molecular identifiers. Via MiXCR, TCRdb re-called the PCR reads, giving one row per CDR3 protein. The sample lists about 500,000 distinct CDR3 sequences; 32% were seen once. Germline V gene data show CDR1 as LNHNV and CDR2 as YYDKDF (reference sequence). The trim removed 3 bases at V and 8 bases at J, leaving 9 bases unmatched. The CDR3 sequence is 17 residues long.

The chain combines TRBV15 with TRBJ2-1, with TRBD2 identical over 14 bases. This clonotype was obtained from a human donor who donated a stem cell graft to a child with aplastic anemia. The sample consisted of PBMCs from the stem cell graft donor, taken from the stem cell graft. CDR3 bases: TGTGCCACCAGCAGGGAACCGGGACTAGCGGGAGTAGATGAGCAGTTCTTC. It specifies CATSREPGLAGVDEQFF.